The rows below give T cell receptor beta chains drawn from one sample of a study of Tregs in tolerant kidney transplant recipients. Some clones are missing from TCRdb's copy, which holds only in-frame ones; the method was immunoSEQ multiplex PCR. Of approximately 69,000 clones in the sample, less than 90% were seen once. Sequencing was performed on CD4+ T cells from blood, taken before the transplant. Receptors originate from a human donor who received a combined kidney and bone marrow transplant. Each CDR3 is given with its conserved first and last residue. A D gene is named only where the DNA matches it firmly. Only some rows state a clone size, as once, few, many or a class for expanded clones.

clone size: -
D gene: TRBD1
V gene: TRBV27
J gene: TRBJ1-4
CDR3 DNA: TGTGCCAGCAGTACCCGGACAGGGGTCGAAAAACTGTTTTTT
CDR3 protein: CASSTRTGVEKLFF

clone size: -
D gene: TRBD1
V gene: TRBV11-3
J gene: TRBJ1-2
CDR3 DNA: TGTGCCAGCAGCGCACAGACAGGGCATCAAGGCTACACCTTC
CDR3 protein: CASSAQTGHQGYTF

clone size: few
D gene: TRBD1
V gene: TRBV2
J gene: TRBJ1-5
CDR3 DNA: TGTGCCAGCAGTGGACAGGGTAGCAATCAGCCCCAGCATTTT
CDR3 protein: CASSGQGSNQPQHF

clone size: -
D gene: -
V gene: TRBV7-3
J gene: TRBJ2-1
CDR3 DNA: TGTGCCAGCAGCTTAACTGCAGGCAGTTCCTACAATGAGCAGTTCTTC
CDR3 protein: CASSLTAGSSYNEQFF

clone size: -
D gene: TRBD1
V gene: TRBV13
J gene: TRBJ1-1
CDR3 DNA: TGTGCCAGCAGCCAAACAGGGGGATTCACTGAAGCTTTCTTT
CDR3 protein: CASSQTGGFTEAFF

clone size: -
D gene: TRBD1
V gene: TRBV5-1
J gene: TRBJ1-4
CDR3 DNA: TGCGCCAGCAGCTCCGACAGGGCGGTGAATGAAAAACTGTTTTTT
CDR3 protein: CASSSDRAVNEKLFF

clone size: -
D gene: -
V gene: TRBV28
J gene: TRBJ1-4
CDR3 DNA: TGTGCCAGCTCGGACTACTATAATGAAAAACTGTTTTTT
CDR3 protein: CASSDYYNEKLFF

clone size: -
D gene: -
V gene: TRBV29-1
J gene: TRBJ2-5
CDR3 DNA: TGCAGCGTTTATGGGGACCGAAGGGGGGGGACCCAGTACTTC
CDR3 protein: CSVYGDRRGGTQYF

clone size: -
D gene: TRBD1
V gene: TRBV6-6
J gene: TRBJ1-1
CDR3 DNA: TGTGCCAGCAGGGGAACAGGGGGGGCAAGCACTGAAGCTTTCTTT
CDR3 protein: CASRGTGGASTEAFF

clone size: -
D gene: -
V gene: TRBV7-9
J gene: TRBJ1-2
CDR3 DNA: TGTGCCAGCAGCTTAGCGGCCGACAGTTTTTATAACTATGGCTACACCTTC
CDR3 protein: CASSLAADSFYNYGYTF

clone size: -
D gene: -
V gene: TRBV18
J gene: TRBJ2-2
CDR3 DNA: TGTGCCAGCTCACTCGACAGACCGAAGAACACCGGGGAGCTGTTTTTT
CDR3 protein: CASSLDRPKNTGELFF

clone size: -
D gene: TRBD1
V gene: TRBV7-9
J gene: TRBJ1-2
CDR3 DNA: TGTGCCAGCAGCTCGCAGGACAGGGCCCAGGGCTACACCTTC
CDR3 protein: CASSSQDRAQGYTF

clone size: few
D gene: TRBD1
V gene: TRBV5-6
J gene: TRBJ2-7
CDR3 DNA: TGTGCCAGCAGCGGCCGACAGGGCTACGAGCAGTACTTC
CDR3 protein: CASSGRQGYEQYF

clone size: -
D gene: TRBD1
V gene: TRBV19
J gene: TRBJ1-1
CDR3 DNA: TGTGCCAGCGTGGACAGGTCGAACACTGAAGCTTTCTTT
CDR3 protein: CASVDRSNTEAFF

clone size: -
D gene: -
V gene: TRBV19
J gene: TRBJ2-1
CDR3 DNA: TGTGCCAGTGTGCTAGCAAGATACAATGAGCAGTTCTTC
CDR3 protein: CASVLARYNEQFF